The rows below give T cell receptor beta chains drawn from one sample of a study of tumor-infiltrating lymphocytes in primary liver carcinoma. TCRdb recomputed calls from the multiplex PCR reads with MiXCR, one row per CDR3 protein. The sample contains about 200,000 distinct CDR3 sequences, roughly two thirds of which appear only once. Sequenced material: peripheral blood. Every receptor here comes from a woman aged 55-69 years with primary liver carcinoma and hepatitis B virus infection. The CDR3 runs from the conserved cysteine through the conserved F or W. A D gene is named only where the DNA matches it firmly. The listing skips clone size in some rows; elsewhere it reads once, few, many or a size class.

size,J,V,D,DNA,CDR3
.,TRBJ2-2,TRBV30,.,TGTGCCTGGAGTGTATGGTCGGCCAACGGGGAGCTGTTTTTT,CAWSVWSANGELFF
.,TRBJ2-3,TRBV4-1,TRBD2,TGTACCAGCCGCAGCCCAGCGGGAGGGCCAGATACGCAGTATTTT,CTSRSPAGGPDTQYF
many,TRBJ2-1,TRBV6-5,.,TGTGCCAGCAGTTACAGGGCAGGTGGTTACAATGAGCAGTTCTTC,CASSYRAGGYNEQFF
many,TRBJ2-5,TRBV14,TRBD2,TGTGCCAGCAGCCTGCGAGCGGGAGGGAACCAAGAGACCCAGTACTTC,CASSLRAGGNQETQYF
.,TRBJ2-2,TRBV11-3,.,TGTGTCAGCACCGACGTAGTCGGGGAGCTGTTTTTT,CVSTDVVGELFF
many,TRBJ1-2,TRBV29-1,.,TGCAGCGTTGATGGGAGTGGGCAGGTCTATGGCTACACCTTC,CSVDGSGQVYGYTF
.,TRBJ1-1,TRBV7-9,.,TGTGCCAGCAGCCCCGAGGGGATTGGGACTGAAGCTTTCTTT,CASSPEGIGTEAFF
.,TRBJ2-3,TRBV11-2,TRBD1,TGTGCCAGCATTACAGGGGCCAATACGCAGTATTTT,CASITGANTQYF
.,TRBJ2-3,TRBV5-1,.,TGCGCCAGCAGACCCTCCAGGGGCGAAAGCACAGATACGCAATATTTT,CASRPSRGESTDTQYF
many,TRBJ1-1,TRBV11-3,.,TGTGCCAGCAGCTTAGTTCCGAACACTGAAGCTTTCTTT,CASSLVPNTEAFF
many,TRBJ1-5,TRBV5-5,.,TGTGCCAGCAGCTTGGGGCCCAGTCAGCCCCAGCATTTT,CASSLGPSQPQHF
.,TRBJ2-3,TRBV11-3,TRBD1,TGTGCCAGCAGCTTAGCCCCAGGGGGTATGCAGTATTTT,CASSLAPGGMQYF
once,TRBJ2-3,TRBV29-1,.,TGCAGCGTTGAAAACACAGATACGCAGTATTTT,CSVENTDTQYF
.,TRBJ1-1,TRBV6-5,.,TGTGCCAGCAGAGCGACCATCATGAACGCTGAAGCTTTCTTT,CASRATIMNAEAFF
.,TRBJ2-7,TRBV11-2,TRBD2,TGTGCGAGCATTCCTTGGACTAGCGGAAACTACGAGCAGTACTTC,CASIPWTSGNYEQYF
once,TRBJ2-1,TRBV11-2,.,TGTGCTAGCAGCTTTGAGAGCGGAGATTACGATGAGCAGCTCTTC,CASSFESGDYDEQLF
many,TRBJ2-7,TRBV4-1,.,TGCGCCAGCAGCCAGGGCACTAGGTTCGGAACCTACGAGCAGTACTTC,CASSQGTRFGTYEQYF
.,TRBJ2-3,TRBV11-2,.,TGTGCCAGCAGCTTAATAGGGACAGATACGCAGTATTTT,CASSLIGTDTQYF
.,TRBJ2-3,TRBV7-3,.,TGTGCCAACAGCTTATCCGGAGGCCCAGATACGCAGTATTTT,CANSLSGGPDTQYF
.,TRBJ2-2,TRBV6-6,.,TGTACCAGCAGGAGCAGGGTGAACACCGGGGAGCTGTTTTTT,CTSRSRVNTGELFF
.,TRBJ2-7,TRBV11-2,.,TGTGCCAGCAGCCCCACTGTCGGAGTATCCTACGAGCCGTACTTC,CASSPTVGVSYEPYF
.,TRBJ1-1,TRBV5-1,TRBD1,TGCGCCAGCAGCTTGTTAGACAGGGATTACACTGAAGCTTTCTTT,CASSLLDRDYTEAFF
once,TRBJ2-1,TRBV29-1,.,TGCAGCGTTTCCAACGGTAGAGGGACTGAGCAGTTCTTC,CSVSNGRGTEQFF
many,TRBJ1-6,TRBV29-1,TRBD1,TGCAGCGTCCGACAGGGCCAGAATTCACCCCTCCACTTT,CSVRQGQNSPLHF
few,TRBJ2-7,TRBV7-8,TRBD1,TGTGCCAGCAGGTCAGAGTTAGGGGGCTGGGACGAGCAGTACTTC,CASRSELGGWDEQYF
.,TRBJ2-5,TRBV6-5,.,TGTGTCAGCAGGGATACTAGACGTCAAGAGATCCAGTACTTC,CVSRDTRRQEIQYF
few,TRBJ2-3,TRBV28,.,TGTGCCAGCAGTCCAGCAGCCCCCACGCAGTATTTT,CASSPAAPTQYF
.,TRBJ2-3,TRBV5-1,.,TGCGTCAGCAGCCTCGGGAATCTCAATCAGCCCCAGTATTTT,CVSSLGNLNQPQYF
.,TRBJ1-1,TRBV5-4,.,TGTGCCAGCAGCTTTACAGGGAACACTGAAGCTTTCTTT,CASSFTGNTEAFF
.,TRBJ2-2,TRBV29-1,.,TGCAGCGTTGTTACACAGAGTAACACCCGGGAGCTGTTTTTT,CSVVTQSNTRELFF
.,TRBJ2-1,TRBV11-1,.,TGCGCCAGCGGTCCCCTAGGAGGGGGGATATCACCGGGAGCGACCTACAATGAGCAGTTCTTC,CASGPLGGGISPGATYNEQFF
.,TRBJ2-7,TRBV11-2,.,TGTGCCAGCAGCCCCCCAGAGGGCAGGGTGGGGAGCTACGAGCACTACTTC,CASSPPEGRVGSYEHYF
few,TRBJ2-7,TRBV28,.,TGTGCCAGCAGTTTACCAGAAATCTACGAGCAGTACTTC,CASSLPEIYEQYF
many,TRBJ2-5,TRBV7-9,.,TGTGCCAGCAGCTTTTTGGGATCGGCTACCCAAGAGACCCAGTACTTC,CASSFLGSATQETQYF
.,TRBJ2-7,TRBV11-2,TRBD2,TGTGCCAGCATACGGACTAGCGTCTCCTACGAGCAGAACTTC,CASIRTSVSYEQNF
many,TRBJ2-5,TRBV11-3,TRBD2,TGTGCCAGCTCACGGACTAGCGAGGAAAAGACCCAGTACTTC,CASSRTSEEKTQYF
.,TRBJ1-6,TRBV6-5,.,TGTGCCAGCAAGACGACGGGAAATAATTCAGCCCTCCACTTT,CASKTTGNNSALHF
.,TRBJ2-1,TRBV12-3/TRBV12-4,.,TGTGCCAGCAGTAGACCTGGACTACCCTACAATGAGCAGTTCTTC,CASSRPGLPYNEQFF
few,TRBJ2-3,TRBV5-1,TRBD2,TGCGCCAGCAGCTTGGGTACGGGACTAGCGGGCACAGATACGCAGTATTTT,CASSLGTGLAGTDTQYF
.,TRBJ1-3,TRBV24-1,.,TGTACCACCATCGGGACCTCTAGAAACACCATATATTTT,CTTIGTSRNTIYF
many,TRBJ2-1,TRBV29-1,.,TGCAGCGTTGGGACCATGGTTGAGCAGTTCTTC,CSVGTMVEQFF
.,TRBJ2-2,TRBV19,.,TGTGCCAGTACTAAGGCCCAGAACACCGGGGAGCTGTTTTTT,CASTKAQNTGELFF
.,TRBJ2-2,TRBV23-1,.,TGCGCCAGCAGTCAATCGGGGAGCAACGGGAAGCTGTTTTTT,CASSQSGSNGKLFF
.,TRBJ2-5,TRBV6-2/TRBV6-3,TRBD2,TGTGCCAACTGTAAGCGGGAGTGGGAGACCCAGTACTTC,CANCKREWETQYF
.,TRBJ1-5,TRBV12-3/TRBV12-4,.,TGTGCCAGCAGTTCCCAGGAGTTCTTGGATCAGCCCCAGCATTTT,CASSSQEFLDQPQHF
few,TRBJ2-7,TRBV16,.,TGTGCCAGCAGCCAGTCCCGGGACACGTTGTACGAGCAGTACTTT,CASSQSRDTLYEQYF
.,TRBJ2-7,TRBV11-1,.,TGTGCCAACAGCCCCCCGGGAGTATGCGAGCAGTACTTC,CANSPPGVCEQYF
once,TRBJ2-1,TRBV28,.,TGTGCCAGCAGCCTCCGGGGCGCCGTATACAATGAGCAGTTCTTC,CASSLRGAVYNEQFF
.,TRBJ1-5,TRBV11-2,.,TGTGCCAGCGGCCCCGGGACAAGGTACCAGCCCCAGCATTTT,CASGPGTRYQPQHF
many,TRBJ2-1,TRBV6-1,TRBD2,TGTGCCAGCAGTTTTATAGCGGGACTCGGGAACAATGAGCAGTTCTTC,CASSFIAGLGNNEQFF
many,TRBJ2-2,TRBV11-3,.,TGTGCCAGCAGCCCTTTGGTGCGCGGGGAGCTGTTTTTT,CASSPLVRGELFF
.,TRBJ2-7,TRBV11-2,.,TGTGCCAGCAGCTTAGGGTTTAGAGGGTTCAACGAGCAGTACTTC,CASSLGFRGFNEQYF
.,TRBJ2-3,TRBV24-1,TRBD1,TGTGCCACCTGTGATGGAAGGACAGGGAATACAGATACGCAGTATTTT,CATCDGRTGNTDTQYF
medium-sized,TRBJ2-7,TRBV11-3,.,TGTGCCAGCAGCTTAGAACCGGGCGGGGCCTGGGAGCAGTACTTC,CASSLEPGGAWEQYF
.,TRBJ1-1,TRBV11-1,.,TGTACCAGCAGTCTAGGAAAGAGGAATGAAGCTTTCTTT,CTSSLGKRNEAFF
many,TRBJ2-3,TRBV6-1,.,TGTGCCAGCAGCCAGGGGCTTCTTCCGCAGTATTTT,CASSQGLLPQYF
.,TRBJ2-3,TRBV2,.,TGTGCCAGCAGTGTTTCTAACGGGAGTTTCTCAGATACGCAGTATTTT,CASSVSNGSFSDTQYF